This T cell receptor beta chain emerged from a study of regulatory T cells in long-lasting Graves disease. Time point reported: newly diagnosed GD, antithyroid drugs for less than 3 months. Extracted RNA from PBMCs served as the source of the TCR library. For TCR beta, libraries came from iRepertoire HTBI primers and Arm-PCR of CDR3 regions. TCRdb reprocessed the multiplex PCR reads via MiXCR and lists one record per CDR3 protein. The profile covers about 220,000 distinct CDR3 sequences, with around 20% appearing a single time and 10% to 15% taken by the ten largest. This clonotype came up a few times. Trimming left V 0 bases short and J 6 bases short, with 12 bases between. The CDR3 is 15 residues long. CDR1 MGHRA and CDR2 YSYEKL come from the germline V gene. These same data were also listed under a study on T cells in Graves' hyperthyroidism and ophthalmopathy.

V and J are TRBV4-1 and TRBJ1-5, with D hard to call. The clonotype originates from a woman in her thirties with Graves disease. This sample comprised peripheral blood mononuclear cells (PBMCs), obtained at new diagnosis, from a patient treated with antithyroid drugs. The CDR3, as DNA: TGCGCCAGCAGCCAAGAAAGGGAGGTTGGTCAGCCCCAGCATTTT. Translating it yields CASSQEREVGQPQHF.